This TCR beta chain was sequenced for a study of blood T cell repertoires in COVID-19. TCRdb's table, derived via immunoSEQ multiplex PCR, lists solely in-frame clones and lacks some. The repertoire includes some 150,000 clones, 65% to 90% of them detected once, and roughly 8.9% sits in the top ten. The germline V gene encodes CDR1 SGHNT and CDR2 YENEEA. This CDR3 comprises 14 residues. The V gene lost 6 bases and the J gene lost 4 bases, with 12 bases spanning the gap. This sequence was found in a woman aged 45 to 65 with acute or convalescent COVID-19. The sequenced sample was peripheral blood. The chain is built from TRBV11-3 and TRBJ2-2; perhaps TRBD2 as D (5 bases). The CDR3 protein is CASRYGRGTGELFF. The DNA for the CDR3 is TGTGCCAGCAGATATGGACGGGGCACCGGGGAGCTGTTTTTT.